This T cell receptor (beta chain) is drawn from a study of technical replicates of blood from a few donors. Sequencing used immunoSEQ multiplex PCR; TCRdb keeps in-frame clones, though not all of them. The data hold 95,000 or so clones, with 85% to 95% observed a single time. The CDR3 sequence is 15 residues long. CDR1 is SGHVS and CDR2 is FQNEAQ in the germline V gene. The germline V and J ends were trimmed by 4 bases and 0 bases, with 10 bases remaining between them. The sequence derives from a human donor in good health. The V and J genes are TRBV7-8 and TRBJ1-3; weak D call: TRBD1 (6 bases). The sequencing input was T cells isolated from PBMCs. The CDR3 DNA reads as TGTGCCAGCAGCTCGGACAGCTACTCTGGAAACACCATATATTTT. It is translated as CASSSDSYSGNTIYF.